A selection of T cell receptor beta chains follows, all from one sample in a study of identical twins. TCRdb recomputed calls from the 5' RACE reads with MiXCR, one row per CDR3 protein. The sample holds 220,000 or so distinct CDR3 sequences; roughly 7% are singletons and the top ten take approximately 3.6%. The same specimen was also included in a second study, on yellow fever vaccine responses in identical twins.

Sequencing was performed on memory (CD45RO+) T cells sorted from blood. The receptors here all came from a woman in her late teens or twenties in good health. CDR3s leave out the opening cysteine and the closing phenylalanine or tryptophan. Fields, in order: J gene, CDR3 length, V gene, CDR3 protein.

TRBJ2-5	13	TRBV12-3/TRBV12-4	ASSSLRTVQETQY
TRBJ2-2	13	TRBV11-2	ASSLALISTGELF
TRBJ2-1	14	TRBV25-1	ASSPSFRGGLNEQF
TRBJ2-5	12	TRBV6-5	ASSSTGSKETQY
TRBJ1-2	14	TRBV6-2/TRBV6-3	ASARDRGRGGYGYT
TRBJ1-1	11	TRBV20-1	SARWGARTEAF
TRBJ2-3	12	TRBV12-3/TRBV12-4	ASSRSASYDTQY
TRBJ2-1	13	TRBV3-1	ASSQGLAGAGEQF
TRBJ2-5	9	TRBV28	ASNSMETQY
TRBJ2-7	11	TRBV10-3	AIASSGSYEQY
TRBJ2-7	12	TRBV12-3/TRBV12-4	ASSFTGQSYEQY
TRBJ2-1	13	TRBV10-3	AIRPPGSSYNEQF
TRBJ2-5	13	TRBV19	ASSTERLAGETQY
TRBJ2-1	10	TRBV5-1	ASSLAGGEQF
TRBJ2-1	12	TRBV20-1	SVQTSRAYNEQF
TRBJ2-7	12	TRBV25-1	ASSVVQGFHEQY
TRBJ1-1	11	TRBV6-1	ASRQARGTEAF
TRBJ2-1	13	TRBV6-4	ASSALAGAYNEQF
TRBJ2-2	14	TRBV28	ASSSRDRLNTGELF
TRBJ2-3	14	TRBV12-3/TRBV12-4	ASLPQGGGRADTQY
TRBJ1-1	11	TRBV9	ASTGTEPTEAF
TRBJ2-5	10	TRBV3-1	ASSQDLAAQY
TRBJ2-4	13	TRBV3-1	ASSHLITGANIQY
TRBJ2-3	12	TRBV11-2	ASSLGPPRGTQY
TRBJ1-2	12	TRBV19	ASSIGLANYGYT
TRBJ2-2	11	TRBV28	ASRTGGTGELF
TRBJ2-3	12	TRBV5-1	ASSLRLGTDTQY
TRBJ2-1	12	TRBV7-3	ASSLTPYVNEQF
TRBJ2-2	12	TRBV6-1	ASMVDEDTGELF
TRBJ1-5	12	TRBV9	ASSVQGGDQPQH
TRBJ2-2	12	TRBV24-1	ATSDFGYTGELF
TRBJ2-3	11	TRBV20-1	SAPQLATDTQY
TRBJ2-5	14	TRBV5-1	ASSLAVGTGEETQY
TRBJ2-3	10	TRBV28	ASGGFTDTQY
TRBJ2-3	12	TRBV24-1	ATSDSGYRDTQY
TRBJ2-5	12	TRBV24-1	ATSDSGYQETQY
TRBJ1-4	9	TRBV5-1	ASSAGIKLF
TRBJ2-5	11	TRBV12-3/TRBV12-4	ASTLGLQETQY
TRBJ1-5	10	TRBV18	ASSTKDTPQH
TRBJ2-5	13	TRBV27	ASSTPGLGGKTQY
TRBJ1-2	11	TRBV29-1	SVEAEEEYGYT
TRBJ2-7	12	TRBV27	ASSLGVFSYEQY
TRBJ1-5	14	TRBV12-3/TRBV12-4	ASSLVSGGSNQPQH
TRBJ2-2	13	TRBV24-1	ATSDLGGGTGELF
TRBJ1-5	13	TRBV11-1	ASSLEGESNQPQH
TRBJ1-1	10	TRBV28	ASLDGNTEAF
TRBJ2-2	11	TRBV5-5	ASSWEGIGELF
TRBJ2-7	13	TRBV7-9	ASSLLAGGSDEQY
TRBJ1-1	12	TRBV2	ASSDQGTWGEAF
TRBJ2-1	11	TRBV6-1	ASRGFRGPEGF
TRBJ1-5	15	TRBV6-5	ASSYLKTAYSNQPQH
TRBJ2-1	11	TRBV3-1	ASSPRGKGEQF